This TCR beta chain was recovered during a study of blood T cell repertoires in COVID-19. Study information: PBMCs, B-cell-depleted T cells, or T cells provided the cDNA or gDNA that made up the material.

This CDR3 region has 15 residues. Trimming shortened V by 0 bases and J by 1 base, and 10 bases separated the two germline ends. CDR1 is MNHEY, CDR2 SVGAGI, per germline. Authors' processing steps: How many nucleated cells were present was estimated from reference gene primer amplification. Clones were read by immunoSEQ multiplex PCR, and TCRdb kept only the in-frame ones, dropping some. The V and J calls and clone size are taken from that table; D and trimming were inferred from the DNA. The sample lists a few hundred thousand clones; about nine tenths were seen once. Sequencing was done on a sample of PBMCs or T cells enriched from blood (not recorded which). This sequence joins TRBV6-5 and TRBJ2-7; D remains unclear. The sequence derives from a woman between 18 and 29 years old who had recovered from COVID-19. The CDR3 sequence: CASSYSGQSSYEQYF. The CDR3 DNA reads TGTGCCAGCAGTTACTCTGGGCAGTCTTCCTACGAGCAGTACTTC.